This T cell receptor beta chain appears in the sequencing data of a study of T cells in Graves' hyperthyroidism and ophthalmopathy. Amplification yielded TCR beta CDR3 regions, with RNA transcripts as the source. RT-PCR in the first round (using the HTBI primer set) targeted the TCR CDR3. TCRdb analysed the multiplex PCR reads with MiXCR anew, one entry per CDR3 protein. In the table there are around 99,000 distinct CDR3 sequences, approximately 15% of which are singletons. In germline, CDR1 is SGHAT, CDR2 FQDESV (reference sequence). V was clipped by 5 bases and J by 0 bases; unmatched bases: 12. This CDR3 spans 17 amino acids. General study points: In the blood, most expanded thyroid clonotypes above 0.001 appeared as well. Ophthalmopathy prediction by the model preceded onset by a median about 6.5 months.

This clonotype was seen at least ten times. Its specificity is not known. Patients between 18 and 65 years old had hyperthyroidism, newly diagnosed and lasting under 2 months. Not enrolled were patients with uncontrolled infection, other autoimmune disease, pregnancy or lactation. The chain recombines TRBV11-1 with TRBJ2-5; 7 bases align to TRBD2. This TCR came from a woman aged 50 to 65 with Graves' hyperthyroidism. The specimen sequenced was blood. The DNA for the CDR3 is TGTGCCAGCAGCCTACTCTGGACTAGTCCCCACCAAGAGACCCAGTACTTC. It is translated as CASSLLWTSPHQETQYF.